This T cell receptor beta chain emerged from a study of T cell responses to AZD1222 COVID-19 vaccine (dated by TCRdb to about 2021). Study-wide context: TCR sequencing was performed for fewer than 250 trial participants, of whom approximately 200 were given two doses of AZD1222 and approximately 25 were given two doses of MenACWY control vaccine. Trial participants were enrolled by age into 18-55, 56-69 and 70-plus year subgroups, with around 150, 28 and 57 TCR-sequenced participants respectively.

The CDR3 regions of human TCRbeta chains were analyzed by immunosequencing. On the authors' methods: TCRs in the repertoires were matched against a reference library of SARS-CoV-2-specific TCRs that had been generated with the MIRA antigen-specificity platform. Breadth was defined as the fraction of unique TCRs that were SARS-CoV-2-associated, and depth was defined as the fraction of total T cells that were SARS-CoV-2-associated. Using the MIRA data, every spike-specific TCR was mapped to the spike region that the TCR reacted to and assigned to either a CD4 or a CD8 class. Log10-transformed breadth and depth values were compared by one-way ANOVA with Sidak's multiple comparisons tests. This is the immuneACCESS table as TCRdb keeps it, with only in-frame sequences that have V and J called. A part of the clones is gone; compared with another copy, unresolved V genes explain less than half, and the rest is unexplained. The V and J calls and clone size are taken from that table; D and trimming were inferred from the DNA. In all, the sample holds roughly 150,000 clones, and roughly nine tenths of those were seen once. The ten largest clones capture approximately 1.2% of the sample.

Points on this clone: The clone's antigen remains unknown. One base away there is no much larger clone; base qualities are not given.

In the paper's terms, the time point label means: about 28 days (+/-7) after the second vaccine dose. AZD1222 recipients with second doses at about 4 weeks or about 12 weeks were pooled, because spike-specific TCR depth and breadth did not differ between schedules. Vaccinee samples came from UK trials COV001 and COV002, including a single-blind randomized controlled phase 2/3 trial of AZD1222 (ChAdOx1 nCoV-19) in healthy adults. For TCRbeta chain sequencing, PBMC samples were collected from trial participants at day 0 and at day 28 after the second dose. What the study reported, not specific to this receptor: Epitopes outside the regions mutated in the B.1.351 and B.1.1.7 variants were reportedly recognized by nearly half of the unique spike-specific TCRs. Because no day 14 peak-response samples were available, the repertoires could be characterized only after the peak T cell response. CD4 TCRs associated with the vaccine covered the entire spike protein, and the dominant responses were in regions 160-218 and 743-854. Participants were mostly white British and included more females than males, and it was suggested by the authors that clonal diversity may have been underestimated. A significant rise in spike-specific TCR breadth and depth was observed after two AZD1222 doses relative to day 0 and relative to MenACWY recipients. The 56-69-year group was small, and its depth increase did not reach significance, likely because of low power. Only six AZD1222 recipients were SARS-CoV-2 seropositive at baseline, limiting conclusions about previously exposed vaccinees.

The germline V gene yields ENHRY for CDR1 and SYGVKD for CDR2. The trim is 2 bases for V and 4 bases for J, with a gap of 6 bases between the germline ends. Including the terminal cysteine and phenylalanine, the CDR3 comprises 13 residues. Only CDR3 DNA is held: 39 bases, read in frame from base 1. Sample: peripheral blood, taken 28 days after the second AZD1222 dose. The chain joins TRBV10-3 to TRBJ1-5, with the D gene not clear enough to name. This receptor was taken from an adult who received the AZD1222 COVID-19 vaccine. The CDR3 corresponds to CAISESVNQPQHF. The bases read TGTGCCATCAGTGAGAGTGTGAATCAGCCCCAGCATTTT.